A selection of T cell receptor beta chains follows, all from one sample in a study of CD8 T cells in ankylosing spondylitis. Via MiXCR, TCRdb re-called the 5' RACE reads, giving one row per CDR3 protein. The sample records about 450,000 distinct CDR3 sequences, about 25% being singletons. The material sequenced was blood, either unsorted or a sorted T cell fraction (not recorded which). These receptors were collected from a male donor with ankylosing spondylitis. CDR3s include the opening cysteine and the closing phenylalanine or tryptophan. D genes are given only for firm matches. Clone size is given for some rows only: seen once, a few or many times, or a class if the clone is expanded.

D,length,J,size,V,DNA,CDR3
TRBD1,18,TRBJ2-3,.,TRBV20-1,TGCAGTGCTAGCCTCCAGGGACAGGGTGGATACGGCACAGATACGCAGTATTTT,CSASLQGQGGYGTDTQYF
.,11,TRBJ2-3,few,TRBV12-3/TRBV12-4,TGTGCCAGCACCGGCACAGATACGCAGTATTTT,CASTGTDTQYF
.,13,TRBJ1-1,few,TRBV6-5,TGTGCCAGCATTTACCGGGACGTGCGTGAAGCTTTCTTT,CASIYRDVREAFF
.,14,TRBJ2-3,.,TRBV2,TGTGCCAGCCTAGCTGGGGCTTCGGGAGATACGCAGTATTTT,CASLAGASGDTQYF
.,14,TRBJ1-1,.,TRBV5-1,TGCGCCAGCAGCTTGAGGGCCCAGAACACTGAAGCTTTCTTT,CASSLRAQNTEAFF
.,11,TRBJ1-6,.,TRBV21-1,TGTGCCAGCAGCAAAGAGGGACAGGGATACTTT,CASSKEGQGYF
TRBD2,17,TRBJ2-1,few,TRBV27,TGTGCCAGCAGTTTAAAGTATAGCGGGAGAACCTACAATGAGCAGTTCTTC,CASSLKYSGRTYNEQFF
.,15,TRBJ2-2,.,TRBV20-1,TGCAGTGCGAAAAGGCTACTCGCGAACACCGGGGAGCTGTTTTTT,CSAKRLLANTGELFF
.,12,TRBJ1-5,few,TRBV3-1,TGTGCCAGCAGCACTGGTGAACAGCCCCAGCATTTT,CASSTGEQPQHF
.,11,TRBJ1-2,.,TRBV29-1,TGCAGCTTTCTCTACGGGGGAGGCTACACCTTC,CSFLYGGGYTF
.,17,TRBJ2-1,.,TRBV7-7,TGTGCCAGCAGCTTCGGACCGGGGGTTTCATTGGGGAATGAGCAGTTCTTC,CASSFGPGVSLGNEQFF
.,13,TRBJ1-1,few,TRBV28,TGTGCCAGCAATAATGGCCTGAACACTGAAGCTTTCTTT,CASNNGLNTEAFF
TRBD2,17,TRBJ2-3,.,TRBV5-1,TGCGCCAGCAGCTTAGAACCGGGAGGGCCTAGCACAGATACGCAGTATTTT,CASSLEPGGPSTDTQYF
.,15,TRBJ1-6,.,TRBV5-4,TGTGCCAGCAGCTTGAGGTTGTCCGATAATTCACCCCTCCACTTT,CASSLRLSDNSPLHF
TRBD1,14,TRBJ1-5,.,TRBV6-1,TGTGCCAGCGCCTGGGACAGGGACGATCAGCCCCAGCATTTT,CASAWDRDDQPQHF
.,15,TRBJ2-1,.,TRBV20-1,TGCAGTGCTAGAGAGCGACTAGTAGGAACCCATGAGCAGTTCTTC,CSARERLVGTHEQFF
.,14,TRBJ2-7,few,TRBV18,TGTGCCAGCTCACCACCTCAGGGGTCCTACGAGCAGTACTTC,CASSPPQGSYEQYF
.,14,TRBJ1-6,.,TRBV12-3/TRBV12-4,TGTGCCAGCAGATCGGAATTCTATAATTCACCCCTCCACTTT,CASRSEFYNSPLHF
.,16,TRBJ1-5,.,TRBV7-2,TGTGCCAGCAGCTTAGTGGTGGGAATCGGCAATCAGCCCCAGCATTTT,CASSLVVGIGNQPQHF
.,15,TRBJ1-3,.,TRBV3-1,TGTGCCAGCAGCCATGACGGGGGCTCTGGAAACACCATATATTTT,CASSHDGGSGNTIYF
TRBD1,16,TRBJ1-5,few,TRBV28,TGTGCCAGCAGTTTTTTATCTGGGGACAGGGGTCAGCCCCAGCATTTT,CASSFLSGDRGQPQHF
.,15,TRBJ1-4,many,TRBV7-2,TGTGCCAGCAGCTGGTCAGGGAACAGTAATGAAAAACTGTTTTTT,CASSWSGNSNEKLFF
.,12,TRBJ1-2,many,TRBV29-1,TGCAGCGCCCTGAACAGCATCTATGGCTACACCTTC,CSALNSIYGYTF
.,13,TRBJ2-2,few,TRBV5-1,TGCGCCAGCAGCTTGGAACAGGCGGGGCGGCTGTTTTTT,CASSLEQAGRLFF
TRBD2,15,TRBJ2-5,.,TRBV20-1,TGCAGTGCTCGCTCAGCTAGCGGGAGTCAAGAGACCCAGTACTTC,CSARSASGSQETQYF
TRBD1,16,TRBJ1-1,.,TRBV7-9,TGTGCCAGCAGCTTAGTGGGACAGGGAGCGAACACTGAAGCTTTCTTT,CASSLVGQGANTEAFF
.,14,TRBJ1-1,.,TRBV5-1,TGCGCCAGCAGCTCTAATCGACCTAACACTGAAGCTTTCTTT,CASSSNRPNTEAFF
.,14,TRBJ1-2,few,TRBV5-6,TGTGCCAGCAGCGATTACAATCCAGGTTATGGCTACACCTTC,CASSDYNPGYGYTF
.,13,TRBJ2-7,many,TRBV5-1,TGCGCCAGCAGCCTGAGGCTATCCTACGAGCAGTACTTC,CASSLRLSYEQYF
.,17,TRBJ2-1,few,TRBV7-9,TGTGCCAGCAGCCCTCGGTCGGCGGGTAGAACCTACAATGAGCAGTTCTTC,CASSPRSAGRTYNEQFF
TRBD1,16,TRBJ2-2,few,TRBV5-1,TGCGCCAGCAGCTTCGGGACAGGAATCTACACCGGGGAGCTGTTTTTT,CASSFGTGIYTGELFF
TRBD1,14,TRBJ2-1,few,TRBV12-3/TRBV12-4,TGTGCCAGCAGCCGACAGGGGGCCCTTAGAGAGCAGTTCTTC,CASSRQGALREQFF
.,14,TRBJ2-5,.,TRBV7-2,TGTGCCAGCAGCTCCCGGACTATCGAAGAGACCCAGTACTTC,CASSSRTIEETQYF
TRBD2,17,TRBJ2-1,few,TRBV24-1,TGTGCCACCAGTGAGGGCGGGAGGGCCCGACGAGACAATGAGCAGTTCTTC,CATSEGGRARRDNEQFF
.,17,TRBJ1-5,.,TRBV15,TGTGCCACCAGCAGTCCTCGGGGAAAAGAAGGCAATCAGCCCCAGCATTTT,CATSSPRGKEGNQPQHF
.,13,TRBJ1-2,few,TRBV7-8,TGTGCCAGCAGCCCCACAGGGTCCTATGGCTACACCTTC,CASSPTGSYGYTF
.,11,TRBJ2-7,few,TRBV3-1,TGTGCCAGCAGCCAAGGACACGAGCAGTACTTC,CASSQGHEQYF
.,14,TRBJ2-3,few,TRBV12-3/TRBV12-4,TGTGCCAGCAGCTGGAGGGGGACCACAGATACGCAGTATTTT,CASSWRGTTDTQYF
.,15,TRBJ2-4,.,TRBV19,TGTGCCAGTAGCGACCCGGGGCTAGCCAAAAACATTCAGTACTTC,CASSDPGLAKNIQYF
TRBD2,17,TRBJ2-1,few,TRBV6-1,TGTGCCAGCAGAAGACTAGCGGGAGTGATGTCGGTAAATGAGCAGTTCTTC,CASRRLAGVMSVNEQFF
.,14,TRBJ1-2,.,TRBV19,TGTGCCAGTAGTATTATAGGCCGGGACTATGGCTACACCTTC,CASSIIGRDYGYTF
.,15,TRBJ2-1,few,TRBV15,TGTGCCACCAGCAGAGTAGGGGGTACCTACAATGAGCAGTTCTTC,CATSRVGGTYNEQFF
TRBD2,13,TRBJ2-1,.,TRBV11-2,TGTGCCAGCAGCTTAGATCCAGCGGGAGATGAGTTCTTC,CASSLDPAGDEFF
TRBD2,16,TRBJ2-3,few,TRBV7-8,TGTGCCAGCAGTTTAACCCGACTAGCCGCGGCAGATACGCAGTATTTT,CASSLTRLAAADTQYF
.,13,TRBJ2-3,few,TRBV28,TGTGCCAGCAGGCGGAAAGGGACGGATACGCAGTATTTT,CASRRKGTDTQYF
TRBD1,15,TRBJ1-1,few,TRBV7-2,TGTGCCAGCAGCTGGGCCGTAGGGGGCAACACTGAAGCTTTCTTT,CASSWAVGGNTEAFF
TRBD1,16,TRBJ1-5,few,TRBV27,TGTGCCAGCAGTTTATTTGGCACAGGGGACAATCAGCCCCAGCATTTT,CASSLFGTGDNQPQHF
.,11,TRBJ1-2,.,TRBV6-6,TGTGCCAGCAGTTACGAAAGCGGCTACACCTTC,CASSYESGYTF
TRBD2,15,TRBJ2-5,.,TRBV11-2,TGTGCCAGCAGCACCGGGACTAGCGGGAGGGGGACCCAGTACTTC,CASSTGTSGRGTQYF
TRBD1,15,TRBJ2-1,.,TRBV6-1,TGTGCCAGCAGGCGTGGGGACAGGACATACAATGAGCAGTTCTTC,CASRRGDRTYNEQFF
.,15,TRBJ1-2,few,TRBV7-2,TGTGCCAGCAGTCTAAGGTCAGAGAAGCCCTATGGCTACACCTTC,CASSLRSEKPYGYTF